This entry is about one T cell receptor (beta chain). This clone was seen only a few times. It lacks a known antigen. No much larger clonotype is one base removed from it; base qualities were not supplied. Receptor amplification or capture employed the immunoSEQ multiplex PCR assay. The hsTCRB Kit was used according to the manufacturer's protocol to amplify rearranged TCR beta chain sequences. Sequencing of TCRB libraries was carried out on an Illumina MiSeq. Turning to the authors' computational methods: The kit vendor's proprietary platform handled demultiplexing, trimming and gene mapping. The immuneACCESS repertoire file appears here via TCRdb, limited to in-frame rearrangements. These files lack a portion of the clones; in checked studies, under half of the deficit traces to unresolved V genes, and the cause of the others is not known. The DNA was the basis for D and trimming; V, J and clone size are from that table. The sample includes under 150,000 clones, with about 90% observed a single time. The top ten clonotypes cover 0.61% of the sample.

This record belongs to a study of a mutant IDH1 vaccine in newly diagnosed glioma (dated by TCRdb to the early 2020s). Regarding the research as a whole: Across visits V03 through V10, patients got a total of eight vaccinations, given in weeks 1, 3, 5, 7, 11, 15, 19 and 23. Vaccination started 4-6 weeks after radiotherapy alone, or was given together with temozolomide cycles in the groups whose treatment included chemotherapy. Of the approximately 30 treated patients, about 62% were male and approximately 38% were female, and a mean age of approximately 40 years was recorded. Before enrollment, most patients had been given radiochemotherapy with temozolomide as standard therapy, while the rest had received either radiotherapy alone or temozolomide alone. Peripheral blood samples were drawn at six visits, namely V03 (baseline), V05, V07, V10, V12 and V13. For exploratory analyses, longitudinal TCRB deep sequencing was carried out in approximately 25 treated patients wherever samples were available.

Summary of the overall study and its limitations: Across multiple MHC alleles, vaccine-induced immune responses were seen in approximately 93% of patients. PBMC samples for TCRB deep sequencing were selected based on availability. The authors stated that sample limitations prevented analyses of patient blood samples from being reproduced. Pseudoprogression appeared unrelated to alterations in the top peripheral T cell clonotypes detected by TCRB sequencing.

What this sample's time point label stands for: week 11, during vaccination. Each vaccine dose was 300 ug of a 20-mer mutant IDH1 peptide in Montanide, given subcutaneously with topical imiquimod. The donors had newly diagnosed IDH1-mutant astrocytomas of WHO grade 3 or 4 that showed loss of nuclear ATRX. The samples were drawn from NOA16, a multicentre, single-arm, open-label phase I trial in Germany that tested a mutant IDH1 peptide vaccine in humans for the first time. The DNeasy Blood and Tissue Kit was used to extract genomic DNA from EDTA blood for TCRB sequencing. Sequencing used PBMCs, obtained from a glioma patient whose treatment included an IDH1 peptide vaccine. This TCR came from a woman aged 45-65 years with glioma.

The CDR3 reads CASSLPGSTDTQYF. The nucleotide sequence is TGTGCCAGCAGCCTCCCGGGGAGCACAGATACGCAGTATTTT. This chain joins TRBV28 to TRBJ2-3; a tentative D match to TRBD2 spans 5 bases. CDR1 and CDR2 are read off the germline V gene as MDHEN and SYDVKM. The germline ends are 10 bases apart after V is trimmed by 6 bases and J by 0 bases. The CDR3 measures 14 amino acids from cysteine to phenylalanine. The retained sequence is limited to the CDR3, 42 bases, with the frame set at the first base. Reference TRBV28 and TRBJ2-3 proteins supply the regions before and after the CDR3; the full variable domain is: DVKVTQSSRYLVKRTGEKVFLECVQDMDHENMFWYRQDPGLGLRLIYFSYDVKMKEKGDIPEGYSVSREKKERFSLILESASTNQTSMYLCASSLPGSTDTQYFGPGTRLTVL.